This TCR beta chain emerged from a study of blood T cell repertoires in COVID-19. The V end was cut by 5 bases, the J end by 6 bases, with 10 bases between. CDR3 size: 12 residues. Germline lookup yields CDR1 SEHNR and CDR2 FQNEAQ (reference sequence). Two negative PCRs, clearance, or symptom resolution characterized the recovered Cohort 3 donors. Original processing notes: Estimation of nucleated cell counts was performed using reference gene primer amplification. Here immunoSEQ multiplex PCR was the method, and the copy in TCRdb shows in-frame clones only, minus some. V, J and clone size are those of that table, while D and trimming were read from the DNA. This table holds about 280,000 clones, around 84% found once.

The specimen was PBMCs or T cells enriched from blood (not recorded which). The receptor was derived from a woman aged 50 to 60 who had recovered from COVID-19. The chain employs TRBV7-9 and TRBJ1-1; a possible D gene is TRBD1 (6 bases). Here the CDR3 DNA reads TGTGCCAGCAGCCTACAGGGAGCTGAAGCTTTCTTT. Its protein is CASSLQGAEAFF. The whole variable domain, remainder taken from reference TRBV7-9 and TRBJ1-1, is DTGVSQNPRHKITKRGQNVTFRCDPISEHNRLYWYRQTLGQGPEFLTYFQNEAQLEKSRLLSDRFSAERPKGSFSTLEIQRTEQGDSAMYLCASSLQGAEAFFGQGTRLTVV.